The T cell receptor (beta chain) described here comes from a study of human T cells and chemical hapten exposure (dated by TCRdb to the early 2020s). For the study in its entirety: For sensitization, 2% DPC in acetone was applied to an approximately 2 cm by approximately 2 cm area of upper inner arm skin. For TCR sequencing, blood came from 25 to 35 alopecia patients at anywhere from one to four time points (pre-sensitization, 2, 6 and 24 weeks). Patch testing was done on the upper back using Finn chambers containing 0.01% DPC, and results were scored after 6 days according to International Contact Dermatitis Research Group standards. Libraries were pooled for sequencing, and variation in per-sample TCR yields was attributed mainly to small differences in library volumes within the pool. Blood samples were taken from patients before sensitization (week 0) and then at 2, 6 and about 24 weeks after DPC sensitization. Patients additionally received weekly therapeutic DPC doses to the scalp throughout the approximately 22-week study period. Alopecia areata with under or over 50% scalp involvement, alopecia totalis and alopecia universalis were represented in the patient cohort, which was mostly female. The study tracked peripheral blood TCR repertoire changes in vivo during primary and secondary sensitization to the hapten diphenylcyclopropenone (DPC) in alopecia patients.

The protocol used for the library was RACE. Sequenced using a NextSeq 500. During library preparation, unique molecular identifiers were attached to individual cDNA molecules so that TCRs could be counted quantitatively and reproducibly. Each blood RNA sample was used to sequence both TCR alpha and TCR beta chains. The authors' pipeline ran thus. Samples had a median of roughly 87,000 TCRs, with a range from roughly 20,000 to 690,600. The Decombinator software suite was used to annotate V, J and CDR3 in the TCR reads. For PS versus PT1 abundance plots, all samples were subsampled to the same number of TCRs (28,000). Expanded TCRs were defined as absent before sensitization and observed at least eight times at the 2-week time point. Using fastp at Q25 and MiXCR, TCRdb reprocessed the public reads and kept productive beta chains. Each entry merges the rows of one CDR3 protein and shows their most common DNA and genes. These V and J calls originate from TCRdb's pipeline instead of the authors' own analysis. The sample table shows about 360,000 distinct CDR3 sequences, and about 7% are seen once. Less than 10% of the sample comes from the top ten.

From the germline V gene (reference sequence), CDR1 is MNHNY and CDR2 is SVGAGI. Counted from cysteine to phenylalanine, this CDR3 has 13 amino acids. Of the read, only the CDR3 DNA is kept; its 39 bases are in frame from base 1. V was cut back by 0 bases and J by 7 bases, leaving a gap of 6 bases between them. What the study reported, not specific to this receptor: Expanded TCRs formed significantly more large CDR3 similarity clusters than pre-sensitization or healthy control sets, consistent with antigen-driven responses. The number of TCRs above 1 in 1000 frequency did not change with DPC sensitization; there was no evidence of global repertoire structure alterations. The number of PT1 expanded TCRs positively correlated with patch test score, significant at thresholds 8, 16 and 32 but not 4. After repeated subsampling, the strength of the expansion versus patch-test correlation and the threshold at which it became significant changed. Because all patients had alopecia, a presumed autoimmune disease, the immune response of the patients might differ from that of healthy individuals.

A few counts support this clonotype. Its cognate antigen has yet to be identified. No base quality values were provided; no much bigger clone lies one nucleotide off. The sample's time point, from its label and the paper: patch test 1, 2 weeks after DPC sensitization. Reading the label with the study, this specimen's treatment or condition is: therapeutic diphenylcyclopropenone sensitization with weekly scalp DPC. At each patch-test visit, blood was drawn before the patch test was applied. Eligible patients were aged 18 to 70, diagnosed with alopecia, deemed suitable for DPC therapy, and excluded if pregnant. Total RNA was extracted from unfractionated whole blood that had been collected in Tempus Blood RNA tubes.

This specimen was whole blood, taken in connection with sensitization to the hapten diphenylcyclopropenone (DPC). The chain is assembled from TRBV6-6 and TRBJ2-2; a confident D gene designation cannot be given. The sequence derives from a woman younger than 35 with alopecia areata. Some clones in this sample may be carry-over from other donors' samples. The DNA sequence is given as TGTGCCAGCAGTTACTCGGGTTACGGGGAGCTGTTTTTT. This sequence encodes CASSYSGYGELFF.